This entry concerns a single T cell receptor (beta chain). Its antigen is still unknown. Per-base qualities were not stored, and no clone one base away is much larger. The protocol used for the library was the immunoSEQ multiplex PCR assay. For the multiplex PCR, a mixture combining 60 forward primers for TCR Vbeta segments and 13 reverse primers for TCR Jbeta segments was used. The CDR3 region of rearranged TCR beta genes was amplified from genomic DNA with a multiplex PCR assay. Amplified TCR beta libraries were sequenced as 87-base-pair reads on the Illumina HiSeq System. The original pipeline was this. In a later analysis, tens of millions of unique TCR beta chains were counted across the 500 to 700 repertoires, and roughly 11 million of these chains were shared by at least two donors. Raw reads were error-corrected and collapsed into unique sequences with a nearest-neighbor algorithm that merged closely related sequences to remove PCR and sequencing errors. CDR3 sequences were aligned to IMGT reference sequences to assign V, D and J gene segments. Each retained sequence needed at least a six-nucleotide match to both a V gene segment and a J gene segment. Rearrangements were classified as productive when the CDR3 lacked stop codons and remained in frame with V and J, and all other rearrangements were classified as non-productive. Following IMGT convention, CDR3 was defined as the stretch from the second conserved V-encoded cysteine up to the conserved J-encoded phenylalanine. In an earlier analysis of more than 550 of the donors, sequences lacking an unambiguous match to a single V gene segment were excluded. In an earlier analysis of around 600 of the donors, V segments were called functional above 56.7% productive rearrangements and were called segregating when the between-donor standard deviation exceeded 5%. A statistical classification framework was built to diagnose cytomegalovirus status from the catalog of TCR beta chain sequences. In a later analysis, TCR nucleotide sequences were compared against IMGT/GENE-DB human TR gene sequences so that V and J genes could be assigned. In a later analysis, CDR3 sequences and most-parsimonious VDJ recombination scenarios were assigned using the TCRdist pipeline. A later analysis defined each TCR beta chain by its CDR3 amino acid sequence plus V-gene family, and excluded reads lacking a unique V-gene family. To address suspected cross-contamination and a sequencing artifact, a later analysis removed roughly 640 highly shared, low-generation-probability nucleotide sequences. For each public chain, a later analysis derived a clonal expansion index from normalized ranks of inferred template counts within each repertoire. A later analysis computed generation probabilities with a VDJ recombination model fitted to out-of-frame rearrangements, and checked the results against IGoR. Hypergeometric tests were used in a later analysis to score TCR-TCR, TCR-HLA and TCR-CMV co-occurrence, with a repertoire-size bias correction applied to the TCR pairs. In a later analysis, false discovery rates were estimated by permuting HLA or CMV assignments 20 times. In a later analysis, co-occurring TCRs were grouped with DBSCAN, and TCRdist sequence similarity was added when clustering was performed within HLA-allele-positive subsets. For co-occurrence clustering, repertoires with fewer than 30,000 or more than 120,000 public chains were excluded, along with several repertoires with anomalous nucleotide sharing. This immuneACCESS table, as held by TCRdb, lists in-frame sequences with V and J called but not all clones. Of the missing ones, under half trace to an unresolved V gene in checked studies; the others have no known cause. The D gene and trimming were derived from the DNA, and the V and J assignments and clone size from that table. The table for this sample lists over 45,000 clones; roughly 83% of them were counted only once. 4.3% of the sample rests with the top ten.

The CDR3 starts with the cysteine, ends with the phenylalanine, and has 16 residues. The only DNA kept is the CDR3, 48 bases in frame from the first base. A distance of 20 bases separates the germline ends of V and J, which lose 7 bases and 2 bases respectively. CDR1 GTSNPN and CDR2 SVGIG are derived from the germline V gene (reference sequence). The sample belongs to a study of cytomegalovirus exposure and HLA in healthy donors (dated by TCRdb to about 2017). Concerning the study at large: In an earlier analysis of several hundred of the donors, about 270 Gb of sequence data and some 100 million unique TCR beta sequences from 150 million to 200 million T cells were reported. All discovery cohort repertoires had been generated on a single sequencing platform. Roughly 5 DR-DQ haplotypes were treated as single units for association and clustering because of strong linkage in the cohort. Rather than using new phenotypic data, the later analysis identified candidate immune exposures from TCR beta sequences and from how often those sequences occurred across donors. The study was designed to test whether signatures of past pathogen exposure could be identified by cataloging public T cell receptors. A later genetic analysis took genome-wide SNP genotypes for about three fifths of the 666 donors and used that subset as a discovery cohort. Class I and class II HLA loci were covered by the typing at four-digit resolution. The number of donors typed differed by locus, with about 620-630 for A, B, C, DRB1 and DQB1, over 500 for DQA1, nearly 610 for DPA1, and some 450 for DPB1. An early release covering more than 500 HLA-typed donors comprised about 310 gigabases of sequencing data and 65 million to 100 million unique TCR sequences. Along with the approximately 700-subject first cohort, a separate validation cohort of 120 different subjects was used. The study used immunosequencing to profile the T cell repertoires of 670 or so subjects and linked those repertoires to cytomegalovirus serostatus. Donor age, sex, ethnicity and CMV serostatus were compiled alongside the repertoire data. A later analysis re-examined previously published TCR beta repertoires from over 500 donors and added high-resolution HLA genotyping to investigate patterns of TCR occurrence. The genetic ancestry cluster associated with self-reported Caucasian donors included around 76% of the roughly 360 genotyped donors. In an earlier analysis of 550 to 700 of the donors, high-throughput TCR beta sequencing was used to judge whether each TCR beta V gene segment behaved as functional or pseudogenic. To predict cytomegalovirus infection status, the study brought together high-throughput TCR immunosequencing, statistical association of individual TCRs with disease status, and machine learning. On average, around 240,000 unique TCR beta nucleotide sequences were sequenced per donor among roughly 430 genotyped donors of the cohort, with roughly 19% of those sequences being non-productive. Study-wide conclusions, independent of this receptor: Because counts were too low, roughly 18 rarely observed V segments, including chromosome 9 orphons, were left out of the earlier analysis of 500 to 650 of the donors. Three of the identified cytomegalovirus-associated TCR beta chains were confirmed in vitro to be specific for cytomegalovirus antigens. The classifier was reported to diagnose cytomegalovirus status with high specificity and sensitivity in both the original cohort and the validation cohort. A group of highly shared sequence variants was considered likely to be a technical artifact of the sequencing pipeline. The cohort was sequenced for TCR beta chains only, and without alpha or paired-chain data the features that could be detected were limited. Most TCR sequences were observed very rarely across donors, whereas some public TCRs were present in many individuals. Linkage disequilibrium might explain the correlated functional status among segregating V segments, but an unknown experimental factor could not be ruled out. According to a later genetic analysis, donors in an Asian-associated ancestry cluster had fewer N-insertions in productive TCRs than the approximately 670-donor mean. A total of 150 or so TCR beta chains were listed by the study as associated with cytomegalovirus. A later genetic analysis associated a missense DCLRE1C variant with V-gene and J-gene trimming of TCR beta chains, and an independent cohort replicated the association. Because some donors lacked HLA typing at each locus, the association tests relied only on the typed subset. According to a later analysis, parvovirus B19, influenza, CMV and Epstein-Barr virus appeared linked to several top co-occurrence clusters. Broadly in line with IMGT annotations, most TCR beta V segments showed up in productive rearrangements about 87% or about 30% of the time in an earlier analysis of under 700 of the donors. The 87-base-pair reads could not distinguish some IMGT-functional V segments, including TRBV6-2 and TRBV6-3, so those segments were excluded. Most CMV-associated TCR beta chains appeared to be HLA-restricted in a later analysis, and the HLA associations seemed to be driven largely by CMV exposure. Roughly uniform sequencing depth across donors was assumed in presence/absence analyses, although this assumption may not hold. In a later analysis, TCR association rates were found to vary across HLA loci, with the most associated TCRs seen for DRB1 alleles and the fewest for HLA-C alleles. For the cohort, immune exposure information was limited to CMV serostatus. Compared with equally common non-associated chains, HLA-associated TCR beta chains in a later analysis were more clonally expanded and had lower generation probabilities. At a false discovery rate of 0.05, a later analysis linked some 18,000 TCR beta sequences to specific HLA alleles. When HLA alleles, especially DR and DQ, strongly co-occurred, attributing TCR associations to individual alleles was difficult. The authors suggested that the approach could potentially be generalized to other disease states and immunological phenotypes. A further reported finding was that TCR beta sequences accurately predicted the HLA-A and HLA-B alleles for most subjects in the first cohort.

In total, 500 to 700 healthy bone marrow donors made up the cohort. All cohort members were sampled while nominally healthy, although unrecorded immune exposures were likely present. The donor was CMV seronegative and was included in the group of under 450 seronegative cohort members. A peripheral blood sample was provided by each donor, and peripheral blood mononuclear cells were used for TCR beta sequencing. Genomic DNA was extracted from the blood cell samples with the Qiagen DNeasy Blood Extraction Kit. The clonotype comes from a man between 25 and 39 years old in good health and CMV-seronegative. This receptor chain uses TRBV30 and TRBJ2-2, and the D gene may be TRBD1, 5 bases matching. What was sequenced was PBMCs. The sequence in DNA is TGTGCCTCCATAGTAGCAGGGCGAATTAACACCGGGGAGCTGTTTTTT. Its protein product is CASIVAGRINTGELFF.